A single sample gave rise to the 26 T cell receptor beta chains below, sequenced in a study of blood T cell repertoires in COVID-19. Data came from immunoSEQ multiplex PCR; TCRdb stores just in-frame clones and leaves some out. This table holds about 56,000 clones, 72% found once. Sequencing input: peripheral blood. The receptors originated from a woman in her 70s with COVID-19, enrolled during active disease.

The rearrangement uses TRBV3-1 (or the pseudogene TRBV3-2) and TRBJ2-7; the match to TRBD2 covers 8 bases. This CDR3 spans 16 amino acids. V was pared by 0 bases and J by 6 bases, with 10 bases of the junction left unmatched. Germline V gives CDR1 LGHDT, CDR2 YNNKEL (reference sequence). In DNA, the CDR3 is TGTGCCAGCAGCCAAGATAGAGACCGGGAGGGCTCCGAGCAGTACGTC. Amino acid sequence: CASSQDRDREGSEQYV.

The gene calls are TRBV7-2 and TRBJ1-2; the match to TRBD1 covers 9 bases. The J segment lost 2 bases and the V segment lost 5 bases, leaving 6 bases of the junction unmatched. Germline V CDR1 and CDR2: SGHTA, FQGNSA. This CDR3 contains 15 residues. CDR3 sequence reads: CASSPRQGENYGYTF. The CDR3 DNA reads TGTGCCAGCAGCCCCAGACAGGGGGAGAACTATGGCTACACCTTC.

The chain is built from TRBV6-2 or TRBV6-3 and TRBJ2-3; D is perhaps TRBD2 (6 bases). V gave up 2 bases and J gave up 8 bases, with 11 bases separating them. The length of the CDR3 is 13 residues. Germline CDR1 MNHEY, CDR2 SVGEGT. In DNA form, the CDR3 reads TGTGCCAGCAGTTACGGCGGGGAGCGTACGCAGTATTTT. Amino acids: CASSYGGERTQYF.

This rearrangement joins TRBV5-4 to TRBJ1-6, with D maybe TRBD1 (5 bases). Trimming removed 0 bases from V and 8 bases from J, with 15 bases in between. Germline V lookup: CDR1 SGHNT, CDR2 YYREEE (reference sequence). This CDR3 contains 16 residues. The CDR3: CASSLGGGPGDSPLHF. CDR3 bases: TGTGCCAGCAGCTTGGGGGGGGGTCCCGGAGATTCACCCCTCCACTTT.

This clone was counted a single time. The chain combines TRBV4-2 with TRBJ2-3, with TRBD2 matching 8 bases. The germline CDR1 and CDR2 sequences are LGHNA and YNFKEQ. The CDR3 contains 18 residues. J was trimmed by 4 bases and V by 0 bases; bases with no gene match: 12. The CDR3 loop is CASSQELLFSGGADTQYF. CDR3 coding DNA: TGTGCCAGCAGCCAAGAGCTTCTTTTCTCCGGGGGGGCAGATACGCAGTATTTT.

J is TRBJ2-5 and V is TRBV4-3; 9 bases are a match to TRBD2. The CDR3 is 16 amino acids. The V gene end was trimmed by 1 base and the J gene end by 4 bases; junction bases not matched to a gene: 7. The germline V gene encodes CDR1 LGHNA and CDR2 YSLEER. The CDR3 bases are TGCGCCAGCAGCCAAGGACTAGCGGCGTCGGTAGAGACCCAGTACTTC. Encoded protein: CASSQGLAASVETQYF.

CDR3 sequence reads: CASSPGSTGELFF. The CDR3 DNA is TGTGCCAGCTCACCCGGGAGCACCGGGGAGCTGTTTTTT. V usage is TRBV18 and J usage is TRBJ2-2, with D perhaps TRBD2 (6 bases). V gave up 3 bases and J gave up 4 bases, with 6 bases separating them. Germline lookup yields CDR1 KGHSH and CDR2 LQKENI. The CDR3 length is 13 residues. The whole variable domain, filled in from reference TRBV18 and TRBJ2-2, reads NAGVMQNPRHLVRRRGQEARLRCSPMKGHSHVYWYRQLPEEGLKFMVYLQKENIIDESGMPKERFSAEFPKEGPSILRIQQVVRGDSAAYFCASSPGSTGELFFGEGSRLTVL.

V and J are TRBV27 and TRBJ1-2; 10 positions match TRBD1. V gave up 5 bases and J gave up 0 bases; unmatched junction bases: 3. The V gene's germline CDR1 is MNHEY and CDR2 SMNVEV (reference sequence). This CDR3 is built from 15 residues. CDR3 loop: CASSRQGAANYGYTF. CDR3 DNA sequence: TGTGCCAGCAGTAGACAGGGGGCGGCTAACTATGGCTACACCTTC.

V is TRBV10-3 and J is TRBJ2-3; TRBD2 matches 7 bases. Germline CDR1 ENHRY, CDR2 SYGVKD. V lost 6 bases to trimming and J lost 1 base; unmatched junction nucleotides: 1. This CDR3 has 13 residues. The CDR3 DNA reads TGTGCCATCAGCCGGGGGGGCACAGATACGCAGTATTTT. Translating it yields CAISRGGTDTQYF.

This sequence joins TRBV7-9 and TRBJ1-2, with 10 bases lining up with TRBD1. CDR3 length equals 16 residues. The J segment lost 5 bases and the V segment lost 5 bases, leaving 11 bases of the junction unmatched. Per germline, CDR1 SEHNR and CDR2 FQNEAQ (reference sequence). For the CDR3, the DNA is TGTGCCAGCAGCCCAGGTGGGCGACAGGGGGCATATGGCTACACCTTC. Protein product: CASSPGGRQGAYGYTF.

J is TRBJ1-6 and V is TRBV28, with D tentatively TRBD1 (6 bases). In germline, CDR1 is MDHEN, CDR2 SYDVKM. V shed 8 bases and J shed 6 bases, with 14 bases lying between them. The CDR3 runs to 14 residues. Written as DNA, the CDR3 is TGTGCCAGCGGGGGGGCCGGACCTAATTCACCCCTCCACTTT. It translates to CASGGAGPNSPLHF.

The chain has TRBV5-1 and TRBJ1-1, with D perhaps matching TRBD1 (6 bases). Looked up from germline, CDR1 is SGHRS and CDR2 is YFSETQ. Trimming stripped 4 bases from V and 4 bases from J, with 11 bases between. This CDR3 is built from 13 residues. CDR3 DNA: TGCGCCAGCAGCCCTAACAGGGCCACTGAAGCTTTCTTT. It encodes CASSPNRATEAFF.

The rearrangement joins TRBV6-2 or TRBV6-3 to TRBJ2-7, with D possibly TRBD2 on 6 matching bases. The germline V gene encodes CDR1 MNHEY and CDR2 SVGEGT. The CDR3 loop spans 15 amino acids. Trimming took 2 bases from V and 6 from J, leaving 17 bases between them. The CDR3 reads CASSYGGAGGSEQYF. For the CDR3, the DNA is TGTGCCAGCAGTTACGGCGGGGCAGGTGGATCCGAGCAGTACTTC.

The J gene is TRBJ2-3, the V gene TRBV3-1 (or the pseudogene TRBV3-2); D is possibly TRBD2 (7 bases). Germline lookup yields CDR1 LGHDT and CDR2 YNNKEL (reference sequence). The CDR3 loop spans 14 amino acids. Deletions cut 5 bases from V and 5 bases from J, with 14 bases between. The CDR3 sequence is CASSIRGGGDTQYF. The CDR3 nucleotides read TGTGCCAGCAGCATCCGGGGAGGGGGAGATACGCAGTATTTT.

The CDR3 coding sequence is TGTGCCACGGGGGGGGGCAATGAGCAGTTCTTC. It translates to CATGGGNEQFF. This rearrangement joins TRBV10-3 to TRBJ2-1; TRBD2 aligns across 8 bases. In germline, CDR1 is ENHRY, CDR2 SYGVKD. This CDR3 has 11 residues. J gave up 6 bases and V 10 bases, and 2 bases lay outside the gene matches.

The chain joins TRBV9 to TRBJ1-1; TRBD1 matches 7 bases. This CDR3 is 16 amino acids long. CDR1 and CDR2 (germline): SGDLS, YYNGEE. V lost 0 bases, J lost 0 bases, and 5 bases stayed unmatched. CDR3 region: CASSVDEGQMNTEAFF. The CDR3 DNA reads as TGTGCCAGCAGCGTAGACGAGGGACAGATGAACACTGAAGCTTTCTTT.

V gene TRBV2 combines with J gene TRBJ2-5, with 7 bases that match TRBD1. The germline V gene encodes CDR1 SNHLY and CDR2 FYNNEI. This CDR3 contains 15 residues. With V trimmed by 4 bases and J by 1 base, 6 bases remained unmatched. The CDR3 loop reads CASSAQTGSQETQYF. In DNA, the CDR3 is TGTGCCAGCAGTGCGCAGACAGGGTCCCAAGAGACCCAGTACTTC.

By share, this clone counts as medium-sized (0.01 to 0.1%). This rearrangement joins TRBV7-9 to TRBJ2-5; D is unresolved. This CDR3 is built from 12 residues. In germline, CDR1 is SEHNR, CDR2 FQNEAQ (reference sequence). Trimming shortened V by 6 bases and J by 5 bases, and 10 bases separated the two germline ends. The CDR3 DNA follows: TGTGCCAGCAGAGCCCTCGATGAGACCCAGTACTTC. Translating it yields CASRALDETQYF.

The chain employs TRBV6-5 and TRBJ1-6; 7 positions match TRBD1. The CDR3 is made up of 14 amino acids. V dropped 7 bases and J dropped 4; count of bases not matched to a gene: 4. Germline CDR1 is MNHEY and CDR2 is SVGAGI. CDR3 sequence: CASMRDRYNSPLHF. CDR3 nucleotides: TGTGCCAGCATGAGGGACAGATATAATTCACCCCTCCACTTT.

This clone was seen a handful of times. The chain links TRBV5-1 to TRBJ1-1; 10 bases are a match to TRBD1. With V trimmed by 7 bases and J by 5 bases, 5 bases remained unmatched. This CDR3 spans 13 amino acids. Germline V gene data show CDR1 as SGHRS and CDR2 as YFSETQ. CDR3 coding DNA: TGCGCCAGCGGACAGGGGGAGGATACTGAAGCTTTCTTT. It is translated as CASGQGEDTEAFF.

The chain couples TRBV14 to TRBJ2-1; perhaps TRBD1 as D (6 bases). Germline CDR1 is SGHDN and CDR2 is FVKESK. The CDR3 loop spans 14 amino acids. With 3 bases removed from V and 7 bases from J, the gap between germline ends came to 13 bases. The CDR3 DNA sequence: TGTGCCAGCAGCCAGAGCTTCGGACAGAATGAGCAGTTCTTC. Its protein product is CASSQSFGQNEQFF.

To note about this clone: Other DNA sequences within the sample encode an identical CDR3. The chain combines TRBV3-1 (or the pseudogene TRBV3-2) with TRBJ2-3, with D possibly being TRBD1 (5 bases). The length of the CDR3 is 13 residues. V was clipped by 4 bases and J by 2 bases, with 7 bases between them. CDR1 and CDR2 from the germline V gene are LGHDT and YNNKEL (reference sequence). The CDR3 is CASSLGATDTQYF. For the CDR3, the DNA is TGTGCCAGCAGCCTAGGGGCCACAGATACGCAGTATTTT.

This sequence joins TRBV5-6 and TRBJ1-3, with a weak D call TRBD1 (6 bases). The CDR3 sequence is 17 residues long. Trimming took off 0 bases at V and 2 bases at J, with 15 bases between the two ends. In germline, CDR1 is SGHDT, CDR2 YYEEEE. The CDR3 sequence: CASSLVFQGLTGNTIYF. The CDR3 bases are TGTGCCAGCAGCTTGGTTTTTCAGGGGTTGACTGGAAACACCATATATTTT.

This rearrangement joins TRBV4-1 to TRBJ2-3, with 7 bases fitting TRBD2. Germline V gene lookup returns CDR1 MGHRA and CDR2 YSYEKL. The junction had 6 bases not matched to a gene; V was cut back by 1 base and J by 5 bases. This CDR3 is 15 amino acids long. The DNA of the CDR3 is TGCGCCAGCAGCCAAGGGGCGGGAGTGGTAGATACGCAGTATTTT. Its protein product is CASSQGAGVVDTQYF.

CDR3 region: CASKQGGAGTEAFF. The CDR3 bases are TGCGCCAGCAAACAAGGGGGGGCGGGCACTGAAGCTTTCTTT. This sequence joins TRBV5-1 and TRBJ1-1, with D perhaps TRBD1 (6 bases). The germline gives CDR1 SGHRS, CDR2 YFSETQ. This CDR3 spans 14 amino acids. The V and J ends lost 6 bases and 4 bases respectively, with 16 bases between them.

V and J are TRBV9 and TRBJ2-5; 8 nucleotides line up with TRBD2. Germline V gene sequence: CDR1 SGDLS, CDR2 YYNGEE. Germline trimming cut 5 bases from V and 5 bases from J; bases unmatched to any gene: 11. The CDR3 is 15 residues long. For the CDR3, the DNA is TGTGCCAGCAGTCCGGGACTAGAAGATCGTGAGACCCAGTACTTC. It is translated as CASSPGLEDRETQYF.